Each of the 4 T cell receptor beta chains below was sequenced from the same sample in a study of OX40 agonist ivuxolimab in advanced cancers. The data were produced by immunoSEQ multiplex PCR, yet TCRdb's version contains in-frame clones alone and is incomplete. The sample includes 70,000 to 80,000 clones, about 93% of them seen just once. Sequenced here: CD4+ or CD8+ T cells sorted from blood, sampled in a trial of the OX40 agonist ivuxolimab. These receptor sequences come from an adult with an advanced solid tumor such as melanoma, head and neck, liver or kidney cancer.

The chain combines TRBV5-6 with TRBJ1-1; the match to TRBD1 covers 7 bases. Per germline, CDR1 SGHDT and CDR2 YYEEEE. V shed 4 bases, J shed 4 bases, and the junction held 4 bases outside the gene matches. This CDR3 region has 13 residues. CDR3 coding DNA: TGTGCCAGCAGCCAGGGGGTCGGCACTGAAGCTTTCTTT. Protein product: CASSQGVGTEAFF.

The rearrangement joins TRBV7-8 to TRBJ2-7; 7 nucleotides match TRBD2. The CDR3 is 14 residues long. The trim removed 2 bases at V and 6 bases at J, leaving 7 bases unmatched. Germline CDR1 reads SGHVS; CDR2 reads FQNEAQ. CDR3 sequence: CASSLPQGGSEQYF. The CDR3 DNA is TGTGCCAGCAGCTTACCCCAGGGAGGGAGCGAGCAGTACTTC.

This clone has only a few counts. The chain employs TRBV9 and TRBJ1-6; no clear D gene. There are 14 residues in the CDR3. Trimming took off 0 bases at V and 7 bases at J, with 8 bases between the two ends. Per germline, CDR1 SGDLS and CDR2 YYNGEE. The DNA for the CDR3 is TGTGCCAGCAGCGTAGCTTACAGAAATTCACCCCTCCACTTT. This gives the protein CASSVAYRNSPLHF.

This sequence joins TRBV27 and TRBJ1-4; D gene uncertain. Germline CDR1 reads MNHEY; CDR2 reads SMNVEV (reference sequence). Trimming removed 0 bases from V and 7 bases from J, with 9 bases in between. The CDR3 runs 14 residues. CDR3 residues: CASSLSANLEKLFF. In DNA form, the CDR3 reads TGTGCCAGCAGTTTATCCGCGAACCTTGAAAAACTGTTTTTT. Together with reference TRBV27 and TRBJ1-4, the CDR3 gives the full variable domain: EAQVTQNPRYLITVTGKKLTVTCSQNMNHEYMSWYRQDPGLGLRQIYYSMNVEVTDKGDVPEGYKVSRKEKRNFPLILESPSPNQTSLYFCASSLSANLEKLFFGSGTQLSVL.